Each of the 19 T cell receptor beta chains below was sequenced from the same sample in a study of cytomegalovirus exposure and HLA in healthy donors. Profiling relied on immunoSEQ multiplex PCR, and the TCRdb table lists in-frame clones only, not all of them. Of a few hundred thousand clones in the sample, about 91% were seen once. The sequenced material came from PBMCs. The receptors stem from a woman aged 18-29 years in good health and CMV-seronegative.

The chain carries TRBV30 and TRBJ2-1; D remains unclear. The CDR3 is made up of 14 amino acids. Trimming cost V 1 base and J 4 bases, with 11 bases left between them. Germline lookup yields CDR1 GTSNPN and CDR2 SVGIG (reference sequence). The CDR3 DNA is TGTGCCTGGAGTGGGGCCCCCTCATACAATGAGCAGTTCTTC. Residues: CAWSGAPSYNEQFF.

The CDR3 region is CASSKTGATNEKLFF. The CDR3 DNA reads as TGTGCCAGCAGCAAAACAGGGGCAACTAATGAAAAACTGTTTTTT. The chain recombines TRBV28 with TRBJ1-4; 7 nucleotides line up with TRBD1. Germline values: CDR1 MDHEN, CDR2 SYDVKM. The CDR3 loop spans 15 amino acids. V lost 6 bases to trimming and J lost 0 bases; unmatched junction nucleotides: 4.

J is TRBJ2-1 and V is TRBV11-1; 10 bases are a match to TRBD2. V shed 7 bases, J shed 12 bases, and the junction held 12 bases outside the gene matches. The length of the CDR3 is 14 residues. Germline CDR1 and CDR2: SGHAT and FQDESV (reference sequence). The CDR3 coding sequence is TGTGCCAGCACCCCAGGGGTAGCGGGAGGCCCGCAGTTCTTC. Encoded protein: CASTPGVAGGPQFF.

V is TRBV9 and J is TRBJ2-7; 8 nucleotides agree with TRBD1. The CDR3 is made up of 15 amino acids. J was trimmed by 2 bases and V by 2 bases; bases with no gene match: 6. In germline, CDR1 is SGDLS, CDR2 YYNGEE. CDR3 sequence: CASSVAQGAAYEQYF. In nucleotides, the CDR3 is TGTGCCAGCAGCGTGGCGCAGGGGGCCGCCTACGAGCAGTACTTC.

In nucleotides, the CDR3 is TGTGCCAGCCGAGTTCAGACGGGGAAAGCTTTCTTT. This codes for CASRVQTGKAFF. This sequence joins TRBV28 and TRBJ1-1, with D uncertain. V lost 8 bases and J lost 9, with 16 bases in between. Per germline, CDR1 MDHEN and CDR2 SYDVKM. This CDR3 region has 12 residues.

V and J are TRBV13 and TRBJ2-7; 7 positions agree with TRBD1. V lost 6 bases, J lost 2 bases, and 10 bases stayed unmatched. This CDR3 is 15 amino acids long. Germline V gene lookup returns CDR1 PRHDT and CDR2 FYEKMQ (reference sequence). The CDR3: CASREAGTEPYEQYF. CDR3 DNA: TGTGCCAGCAGGGAGGCCGGGACAGAGCCCTACGAGCAGTACTTC.

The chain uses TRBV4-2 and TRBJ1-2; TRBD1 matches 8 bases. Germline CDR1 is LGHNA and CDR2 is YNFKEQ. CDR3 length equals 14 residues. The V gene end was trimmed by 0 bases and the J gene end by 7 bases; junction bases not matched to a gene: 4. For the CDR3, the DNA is TGTGCCAGCAGCCAAGAGGACAGGGCTGGTGGCTACACCTTC. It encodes CASSQEDRAGGYTF.

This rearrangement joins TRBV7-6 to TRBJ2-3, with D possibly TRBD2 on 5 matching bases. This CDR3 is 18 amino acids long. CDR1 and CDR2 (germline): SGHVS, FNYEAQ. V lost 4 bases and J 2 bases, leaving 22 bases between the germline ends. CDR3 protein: CASSYGVRGSADTDTQYF. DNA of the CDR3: TGTGCCAGCAGCTATGGGGTACGTGGGAGCGCAGACACAGATACGCAGTATTTT.

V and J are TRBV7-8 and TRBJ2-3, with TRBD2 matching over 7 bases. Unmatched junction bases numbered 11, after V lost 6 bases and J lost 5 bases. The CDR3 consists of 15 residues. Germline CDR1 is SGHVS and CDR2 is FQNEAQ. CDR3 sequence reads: CASSQGRGRIDTQYF. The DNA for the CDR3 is TGTGCCAGCAGTCAAGGCCGCGGGAGAATAGATACGCAGTATTTT.

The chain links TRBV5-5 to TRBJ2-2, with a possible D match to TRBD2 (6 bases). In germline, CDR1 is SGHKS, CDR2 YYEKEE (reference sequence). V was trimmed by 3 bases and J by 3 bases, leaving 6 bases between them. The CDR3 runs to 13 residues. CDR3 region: CASSWGDTGELFF. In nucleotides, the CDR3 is TGTGCCAGCAGCTGGGGGGACACCGGGGAGCTGTTTTTT. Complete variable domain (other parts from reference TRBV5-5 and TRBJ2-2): DAGVTQSPTHLIKTRGQQVTLRCSPISGHKSVSWYQQVLGQGPQFIFQYYEKEERGRGNFPDRFSARQFPNYSSELNVNALLLGDSALYLCASSWGDTGELFFGEGSRLTVL.

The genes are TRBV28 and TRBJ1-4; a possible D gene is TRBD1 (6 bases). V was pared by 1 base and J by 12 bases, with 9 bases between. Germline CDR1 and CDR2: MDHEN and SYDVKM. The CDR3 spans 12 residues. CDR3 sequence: CASSLYKGELFF. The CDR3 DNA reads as TGTGCCAGCAGTTTATATAAGGGGGAACTGTTTTTT.

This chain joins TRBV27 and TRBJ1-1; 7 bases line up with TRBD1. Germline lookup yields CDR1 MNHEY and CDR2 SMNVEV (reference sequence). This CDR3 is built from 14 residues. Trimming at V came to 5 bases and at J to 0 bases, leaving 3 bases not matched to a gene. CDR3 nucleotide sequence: TGTGCCAGCAGTCTACAGGGGATGAACACTGAAGCTTTCTTT. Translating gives CASSLQGMNTEAFF.

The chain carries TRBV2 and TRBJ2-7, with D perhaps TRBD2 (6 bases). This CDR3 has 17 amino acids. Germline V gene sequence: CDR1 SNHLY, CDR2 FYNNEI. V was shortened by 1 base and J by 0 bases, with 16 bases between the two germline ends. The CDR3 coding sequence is TGTGCCAGCAGTGAAGGTTGGCTAGCGCCCTTCTCCTACGAGCAGTACTTC. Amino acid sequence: CASSEGWLAPFSYEQYF. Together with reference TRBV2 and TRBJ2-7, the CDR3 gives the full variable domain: EPEVTQTPSHQVTQMGQEVILRCVPISNHLYFYWYRQILGQKVEFLVSFYNNEISEKSEIFDDQFSVERPDGSNFTLKIRSTKLEDSAMYFCASSEGWLAPFSYEQYFGPGTRLTVT.

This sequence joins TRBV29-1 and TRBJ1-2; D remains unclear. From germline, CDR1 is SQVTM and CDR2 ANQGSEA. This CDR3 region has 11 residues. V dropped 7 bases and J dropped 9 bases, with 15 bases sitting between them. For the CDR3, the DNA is TGCAGCGCTTCGGGAACCCGTAGCTACACCTTC. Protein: CSASGTRSYTF.

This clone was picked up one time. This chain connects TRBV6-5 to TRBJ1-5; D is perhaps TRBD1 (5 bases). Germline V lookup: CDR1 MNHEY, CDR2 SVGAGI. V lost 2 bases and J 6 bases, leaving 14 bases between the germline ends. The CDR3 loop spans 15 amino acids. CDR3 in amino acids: CASSYGRGAGQPQHF. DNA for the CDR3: TGTGCCAGCAGTTACGGGAGGGGCGCGGGTCAGCCCCAGCATTTT.

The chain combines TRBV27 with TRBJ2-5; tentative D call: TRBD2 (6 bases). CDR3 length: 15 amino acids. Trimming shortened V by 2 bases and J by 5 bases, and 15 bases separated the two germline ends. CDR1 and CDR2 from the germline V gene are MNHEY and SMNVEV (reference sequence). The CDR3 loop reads CASSLGTGEDETQYF. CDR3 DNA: TGTGCCAGCAGTTTAGGGACGGGAGAGGACGAGACCCAGTACTTC.

Here the CDR3 reads CASSLDGLTNTEAFF. In DNA form, the CDR3 reads TGTGCCAGCAGCTTAGATGGTCTAACGAACACTGAAGCTTTCTTT. V and J are TRBV11-2 and TRBJ1-1; no clear D. CDR1 and CDR2 from the germline V gene are SGHAT and FQNNGV. This CDR3 region has 15 residues. V was clipped by 0 bases and J by 1 base, with 9 bases between them.

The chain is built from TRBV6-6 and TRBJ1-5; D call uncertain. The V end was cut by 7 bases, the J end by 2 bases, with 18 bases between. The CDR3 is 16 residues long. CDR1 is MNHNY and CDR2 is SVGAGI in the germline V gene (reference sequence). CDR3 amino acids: CASTYTHGEGNQPQHF. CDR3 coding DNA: TGTGCCAGCACCTACACCCACGGGGAAGGCAATCAGCCCCAGCATTTT.

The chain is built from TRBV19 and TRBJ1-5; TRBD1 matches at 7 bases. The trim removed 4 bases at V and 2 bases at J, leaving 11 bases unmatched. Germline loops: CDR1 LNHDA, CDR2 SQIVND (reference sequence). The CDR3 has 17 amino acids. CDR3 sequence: CASSKPHRGRGNQPQHF. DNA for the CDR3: TGTGCCAGTAGTAAACCCCACAGGGGAAGGGGCAATCAGCCCCAGCATTTT.